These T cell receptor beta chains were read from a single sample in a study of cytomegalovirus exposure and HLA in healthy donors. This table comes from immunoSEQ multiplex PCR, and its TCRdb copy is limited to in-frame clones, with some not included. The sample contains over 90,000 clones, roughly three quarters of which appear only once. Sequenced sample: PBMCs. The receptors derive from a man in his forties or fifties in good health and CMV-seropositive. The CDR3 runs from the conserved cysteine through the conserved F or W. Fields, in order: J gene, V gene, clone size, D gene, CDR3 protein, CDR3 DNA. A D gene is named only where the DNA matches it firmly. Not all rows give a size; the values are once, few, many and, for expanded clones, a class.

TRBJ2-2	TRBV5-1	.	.	CASSLLHTGELFF	TGCGCCAGCAGCTTGCTCCACACCGGGGAGCTGTTTTTT
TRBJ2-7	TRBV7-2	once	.	CASSLARVEEQYF	TGTGCCAGCAGCTTAGCGCGGGTCGAGGAGCAGTACTTC
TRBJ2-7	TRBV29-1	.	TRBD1	CSVERDRGTHEQYF	TGCAGCGTTGAAAGGGACAGGGGTACCCACGAGCAGTACTTC
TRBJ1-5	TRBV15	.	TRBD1	CATSNRGRQPQHF	TGTGCCACCAGTAACAGGGGGAGACAGCCCCAGCATTTT
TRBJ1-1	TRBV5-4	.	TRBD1	CASSLTRDSHNKNTEAFF	TGTGCCAGCAGCTTGACCCGGGACAGCCACAATAAGAACACTGAAGCTTTCTTT
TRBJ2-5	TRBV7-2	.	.	CASSLKETQYF	TGTGCCAGCAGCCTAAAAGAGACCCAGTACTTC
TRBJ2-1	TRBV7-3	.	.	CASSPSLALSSYNEQFF	TGTGCCAGCAGCCCCTCCCTAGCGTTAAGCTCCTACAATGAGCAGTTCTTC
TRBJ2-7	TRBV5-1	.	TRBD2	CASSLEGASGRSEQYF	TGCGCCAGCAGCTTGGAGGGCGCTAGCGGGAGATCCGAGCAGTACTTC
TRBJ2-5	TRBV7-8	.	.	CASSLGLALQETQYF	TGTGCCAGCAGCTTAGGACTCGCGCTCCAAGAGACCCAGTACTTC
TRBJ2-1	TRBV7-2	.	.	CASSHGSYIINEQFF	TGTGCCAGCAGCCACGGGTCATATATCATCAATGAGCAGTTCTTC
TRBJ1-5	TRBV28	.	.	CTSSPPGYQPQHF	TGTACCAGCAGTCCTCCCGGTTATCAGCCCCAGCATTTT
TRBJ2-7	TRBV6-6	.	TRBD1	CASSPATGASYEQYF	TGTGCCAGCAGTCCCGCGACAGGGGCCTCTTACGAGCAGTACTTC
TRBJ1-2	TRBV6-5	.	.	CATRPGIDFYGYTF	TGTGCCACCCGACCAGGGATTGATTTCTATGGCTACACCTTC
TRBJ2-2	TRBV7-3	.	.	CASSLGRGNARELFF	TGTGCCAGCAGCTTAGGTCGAGGGAACGCCCGGGAGCTGTTTTTT
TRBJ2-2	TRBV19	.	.	CASSITPGTGELFF	TGTGCCAGTAGTATCACCCCGGGGACCGGGGAGCTGTTTTTT
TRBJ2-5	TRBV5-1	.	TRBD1	CASSAIMTTGGKETQYF	TGCGCCAGCAGCGCGATTATGACGACAGGGGGAAAAGAGACCCAGTACTTC
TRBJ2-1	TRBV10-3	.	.	CAIKPRGGQANEQFF	TGTGCCATCAAGCCTAGGGGAGGACAGGCCAATGAGCAGTTCTTC
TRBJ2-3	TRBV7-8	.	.	CASSFRGTDTQYF	TGTGCCAGCAGCTTCAGGGGAACAGATACGCAGTATTTT
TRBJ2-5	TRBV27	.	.	CASTDREGETQYF	TGTGCCAGCACGGACAGGGAGGGGGAGACCCAGTACTTC
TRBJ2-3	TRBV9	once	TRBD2	CASSKRPTSGSADTQYF	TGTGCCAGCAGCAAAAGGCCGACTAGCGGGAGTGCAGATACGCAGTATTTT
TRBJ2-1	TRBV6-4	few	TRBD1	CASSRTGEVDEQFF	TGTGCCAGCAGTAGGACAGGGGAGGTCGATGAGCAGTTCTTC
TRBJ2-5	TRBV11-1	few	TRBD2	CASSLTLASGRETQYF	TGTGCCAGCAGCTTAACGTTGGCTAGCGGGAGAGAGACCCAGTACTTC
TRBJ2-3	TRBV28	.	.	CASSFDNTDTQYF	TGTGCCAGCAGTTTTGACAACACAGATACGCAGTATTTT
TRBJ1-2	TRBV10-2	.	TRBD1	CASRAGQGENYGYTF	TGCGCCAGCAGGGCGGGACAGGGGGAAAACTATGGCTACACCTTC
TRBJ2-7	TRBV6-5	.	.	CASSLNRDWNEQYF	TGTGCCAGCAGTCTGAACAGGGATTGGAACGAGCAGTACTTC
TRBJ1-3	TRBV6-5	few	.	CASSYTLQSSGNTIYF	TGTGCCAGCAGTTACACGTTACAGAGCTCTGGAAACACCATATATTTT
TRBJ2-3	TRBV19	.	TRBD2	CASSGGLAGGTQYPQYF	TGTGCCAGTAGTGGGGGACTAGCGGGAGGGACTCAGTATCCGCAGTATTTT